This is a list of T cell receptor beta chains from one sample in a study of graft-versus-host responses after intestinal transplantation. The repertoire was sequenced with immunoSEQ multiplex PCR; TCRdb's copy has only in-frame clones and lacks some. The data contain 62,000 or so clones, about 90% of them singletons. The sequencing here drew on PBMCs, taken 26 days after transplant. Source of these receptors: a human patient who received an intestinal transplant, so some T cells may come from the graft donor. Both conserved end residues are part of each CDR3. Each record gives: J gene, D gene, V gene, clone size, CDR3 protein, CDR3 DNA. The D gene is left open where the match is weak. Rows give clone size only sometimes, using once, few, many, or a class for an expanded clone.

TRBJ2-3 | TRBD2 | TRBV9 | . | CASSVYSSGGALNTDTQYF | TGTGCCAGCAGCGTTTATTCTAGCGGGGGGGCTCTTAACACAGATACGCAGTATTTT
TRBJ2-3 | TRBD2 | TRBV27 | few | CASSFWTSGATDTQYF | TGTGCCAGCAGTTTTTGGACTAGCGGGGCCACAGATACGCAGTATTTT
TRBJ2-1 | . | TRBV27 | . | CASRGDRSSYNEQFF | TGTGCCAGCAGAGGAGACAGGAGCTCCTACAATGAGCAGTTCTTC
TRBJ2-1 | TRBD2 | TRBV27 | . | CASSSTTSGSYNEQFF | TGTGCCAGCAGTTCTACGACTAGCGGGAGCTACAATGAGCAGTTCTTC
TRBJ2-3 | . | TRBV28 | . | CASTADFTDTQYF | TGTGCCAGCACCGCGGATTTCACAGATACGCAGTATTTT
TRBJ2-1 | TRBD2 | TRBV6-5 | . | CASSSGAGLGTNEQFF | TGTGCCAGCAGTTCAGGGGCGGGACTAGGGACTAATGAGCAGTTCTTC
TRBJ1-2 | . | TRBV14 | . | CASSQDQGASEGYTF | TGTGCCAGCAGCCAAGATCAAGGGGCTTCAGAAGGCTACACCTTC
TRBJ1-5 | TRBD1 | TRBV4-1 | . | CASSQGGGTGGNQPQHF | TGCGCCAGCAGCCAGGGGGGCGGGACAGGGGGCAATCAGCCCCAGCATTTT
TRBJ2-3 | TRBD2 | TRBV9 | . | CASSVGGGGTDTQYF | TGTGCCAGCAGCGTAGGGGGGGGAGGCACAGATACGCAGTATTTT
TRBJ2-5 | TRBD2 | TRBV5-1 | once | CASSFGLAEETQYF | TGCGCCAGCAGCTTTGGACTAGCGGAAGAGACCCAGTACTTC
TRBJ2-7 | TRBD1 | TRBV4-1 | . | CASSQVIGTGDSYEQYF | TGCGCCAGCAGCCAAGTAATAGGGACAGGGGATTCCTACGAGCAGTACTTC
TRBJ1-1 | . | TRBV2 | once | CASSARDGGDFF | TGTGCCAGCAGTGCCCGGGACGGGGGGGATTTCTTT
TRBJ2-1 | TRBD1 | TRBV7-9 | . | CASSPRTGARDEQFF | TGTGCCAGCAGCCCAAGGACAGGGGCTAGGGATGAGCAGTTCTTC
TRBJ1-3 | . | TRBV4-2 | . | CASSQDRGRSGNTIYF | TGTGCCAGCAGCCAAGATCGGGGTAGGTCTGGAAACACCATATATTTT
TRBJ2-5 | . | TRBV6-1 | . | CASSGNRVSQETQYF | TGTGCCAGCAGTGGTAACAGGGTAAGCCAAGAGACCCAGTACTTC
TRBJ1-4 | TRBD1 | TRBV5-1 | once | CASRPGTGHEKLFF | TGCGCCAGCAGACCCGGGACAGGGCATGAAAAACTGTTTTTT
TRBJ1-6 | . | TRBV5-4 | . | CASSLETGNSPLHF | TGTGCCAGCAGCTTGGAGACGGGGAATTCACCCCTCCACTTT
TRBJ1-1 | TRBD1 | TRBV19 | . | CASSITGGNTEAFF | TGTGCCAGTAGTATTACAGGGGGCAACACTGAAGCTTTCTTT
TRBJ2-2 | . | TRBV27 | . | CASSSPMSVGELFF | TGTGCCAGCAGTTCCCCTATGAGTGTCGGGGAGCTGTTTTTT
TRBJ2-5 | TRBD1 | TRBV7-8 | . | CASSLTGQGPETQYF | TGTGCCAGCAGCTTAACCGGACAGGGCCCGGAGACCCAGTACTTC
TRBJ2-3 | . | TRBV1 | . | CTSSQRPTPRASGMNTDTQYF | TGCACCAGCAGCCAAAGGCCAACGCCCCGAGCTAGCGGGATGAACACAGATACGCAGTATTTT
TRBJ2-7 | TRBD2 | TRBV4-1 | . | CASSPGTSGGKSYEQYF | TGCGCCAGCAGCCCCGGGACTAGCGGGGGGAAATCCTACGAGCAGTACTTC
TRBJ2-3 | . | TRBV7-7 | . | CASSLGPEDTQYF | TGTGCTAGCAGCTTAGGTCCAGAAGATACGCAGTATTTT
TRBJ2-7 | TRBD2 | TRBV29-1 | . | CSVGTRGLAGVEQYF | TGCAGCGTTGGGACCCGGGGACTAGCGGGAGTCGAGCAGTACTTC
TRBJ2-1 | . | TRBV29-1 | . | CSVEGRWNEQFF | TGCAGCGTTGAGGGCCGATGGAATGAGCAGTTCTTC
TRBJ1-2 | TRBD1 | TRBV5-1 | . | CASSLTAGQLYGYTF | TGCGCCAGCAGCTTAACTGCGGGACAGCTCTATGGCTACACCTTC
TRBJ2-1 | TRBD2 | TRBV7-9 | . | CASSSLTSGSYNEQFF | TGTGCCAGCAGCTCATTAACTAGCGGGAGCTACAATGAGCAGTTCTTC
TRBJ1-6 | . | TRBV4-1 | . | CASSQAPGLNSPLHF | TGCGCCAGCAGCCAAGCGCCGGGGTTAAATTCACCCCTCCACTTT
TRBJ1-2 | . | TRBV28 | . | CASTPTGPYGYTF | TGTGCCAGCACCCCCACAGGGCCCTATGGCTACACCTTC
TRBJ2-7 | . | TRBV6-5 | once | CASSSTGSHEQYF | TGTGCCAGCAGCTCCACAGGTTCCCACGAGCAGTACTTC
TRBJ2-1 | TRBD2 | TRBV6-5 | . | CASSLTSGMYNEQFF | TGTGCCAGCAGCCTGACTAGCGGGATGTACAATGAGCAGTTCTTC